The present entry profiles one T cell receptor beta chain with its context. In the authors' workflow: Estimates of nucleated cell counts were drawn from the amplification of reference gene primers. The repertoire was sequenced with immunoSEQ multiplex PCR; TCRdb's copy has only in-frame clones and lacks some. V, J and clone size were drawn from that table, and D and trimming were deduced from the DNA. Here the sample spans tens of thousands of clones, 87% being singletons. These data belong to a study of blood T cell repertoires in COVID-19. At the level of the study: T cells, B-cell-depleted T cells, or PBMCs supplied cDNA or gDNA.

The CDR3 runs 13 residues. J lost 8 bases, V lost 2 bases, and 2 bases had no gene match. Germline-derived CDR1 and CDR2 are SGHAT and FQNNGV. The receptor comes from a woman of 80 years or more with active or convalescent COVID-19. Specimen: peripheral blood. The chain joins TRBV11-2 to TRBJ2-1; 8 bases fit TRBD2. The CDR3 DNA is TGTGCCAGCAGCTTACAGCGGGGGTATGAGCAGTTCTTC. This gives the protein CASSLQRGYEQFF.